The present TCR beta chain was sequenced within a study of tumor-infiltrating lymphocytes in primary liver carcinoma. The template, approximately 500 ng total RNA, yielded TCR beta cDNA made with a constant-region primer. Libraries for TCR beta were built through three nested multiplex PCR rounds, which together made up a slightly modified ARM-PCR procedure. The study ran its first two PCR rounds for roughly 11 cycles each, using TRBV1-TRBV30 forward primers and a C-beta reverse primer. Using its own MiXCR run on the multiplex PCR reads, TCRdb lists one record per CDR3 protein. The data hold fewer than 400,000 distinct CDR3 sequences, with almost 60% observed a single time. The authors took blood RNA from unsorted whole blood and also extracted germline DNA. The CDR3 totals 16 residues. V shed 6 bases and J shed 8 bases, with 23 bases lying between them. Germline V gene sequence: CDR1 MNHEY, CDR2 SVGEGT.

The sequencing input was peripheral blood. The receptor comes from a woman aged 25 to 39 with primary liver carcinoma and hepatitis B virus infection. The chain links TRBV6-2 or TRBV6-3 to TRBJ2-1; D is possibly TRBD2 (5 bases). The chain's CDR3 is CASRDNGGSFEHEQFF. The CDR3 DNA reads TGTGCCAGCAGGGATAACGGCGGGTCATTTGAGCATGAGCAGTTCTTC.